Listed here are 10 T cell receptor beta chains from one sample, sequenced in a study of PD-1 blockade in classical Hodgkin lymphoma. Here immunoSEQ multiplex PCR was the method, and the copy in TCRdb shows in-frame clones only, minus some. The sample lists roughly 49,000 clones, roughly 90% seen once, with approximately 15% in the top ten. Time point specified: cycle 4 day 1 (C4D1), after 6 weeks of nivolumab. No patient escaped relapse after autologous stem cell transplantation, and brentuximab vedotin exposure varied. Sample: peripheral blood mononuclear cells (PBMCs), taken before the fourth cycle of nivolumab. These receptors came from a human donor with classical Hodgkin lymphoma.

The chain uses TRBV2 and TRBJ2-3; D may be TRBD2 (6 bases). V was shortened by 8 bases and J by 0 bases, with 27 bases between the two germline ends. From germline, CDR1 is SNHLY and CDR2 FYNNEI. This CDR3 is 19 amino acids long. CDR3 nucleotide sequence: TGTGCCAGCGCCCTTCGATCTAGCGAGAGAGCCCCGAGCACAGATACGCAGTATTTT. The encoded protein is CASALRSSERAPSTDTQYF.

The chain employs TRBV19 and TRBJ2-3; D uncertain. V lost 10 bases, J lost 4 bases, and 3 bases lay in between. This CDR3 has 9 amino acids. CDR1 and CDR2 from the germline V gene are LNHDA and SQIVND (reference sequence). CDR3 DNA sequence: TGTGCCAAAGCAGATACGCAGTATTTT. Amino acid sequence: CAKADTQYF.

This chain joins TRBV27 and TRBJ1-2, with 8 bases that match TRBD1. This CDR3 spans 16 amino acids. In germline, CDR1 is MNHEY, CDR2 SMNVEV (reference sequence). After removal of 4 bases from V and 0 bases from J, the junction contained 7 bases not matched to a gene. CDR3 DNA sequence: TGTGCCAGCAGTTGGGGGACAGGAGCTTCTAACTATGGCTACACCTTC. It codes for CASSWGTGASNYGYTF.

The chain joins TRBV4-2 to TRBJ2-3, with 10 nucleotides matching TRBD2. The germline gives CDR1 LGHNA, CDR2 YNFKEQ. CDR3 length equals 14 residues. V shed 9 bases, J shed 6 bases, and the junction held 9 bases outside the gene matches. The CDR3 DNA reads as TGTGCCAGTACCCAGGGACTAGCGTTCGATACGCAGTATTTT. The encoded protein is CASTQGLAFDTQYF.

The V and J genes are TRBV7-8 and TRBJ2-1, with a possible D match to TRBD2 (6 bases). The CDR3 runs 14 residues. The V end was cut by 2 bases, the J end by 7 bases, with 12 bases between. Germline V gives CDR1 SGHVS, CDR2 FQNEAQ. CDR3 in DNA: TGTGCCAGCAGCTTACCGAAGACTAGTAATGAGCAGTTCTTC. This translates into CASSLPKTSNEQFF.

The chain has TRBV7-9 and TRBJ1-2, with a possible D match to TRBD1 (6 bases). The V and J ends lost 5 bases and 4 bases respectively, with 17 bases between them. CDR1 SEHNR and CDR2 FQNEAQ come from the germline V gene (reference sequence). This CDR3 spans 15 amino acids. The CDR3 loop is CASSLGGGPSYGYTF. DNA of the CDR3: TGTGCCAGCAGCCTGGGTGGGGGGCCTTCCTATGGCTACACCTTC.

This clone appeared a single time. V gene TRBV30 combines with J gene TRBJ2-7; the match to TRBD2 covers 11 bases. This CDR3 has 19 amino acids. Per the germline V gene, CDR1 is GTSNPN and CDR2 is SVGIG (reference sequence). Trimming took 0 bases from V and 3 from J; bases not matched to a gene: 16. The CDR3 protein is CAWSVLMARPGTSGYEQYF. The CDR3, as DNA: TGTGCCTGGAGTGTACTCATGGCACGGCCCGGGACTAGCGGCTACGAGCAGTACTTC.

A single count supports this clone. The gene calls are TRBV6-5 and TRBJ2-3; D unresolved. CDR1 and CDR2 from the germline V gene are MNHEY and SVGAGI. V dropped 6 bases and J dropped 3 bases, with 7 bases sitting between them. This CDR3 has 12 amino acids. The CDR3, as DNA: TGTGCCAGCAGCCCCAATACAGATACGCAGTATTTT. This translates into CASSPNTDTQYF.

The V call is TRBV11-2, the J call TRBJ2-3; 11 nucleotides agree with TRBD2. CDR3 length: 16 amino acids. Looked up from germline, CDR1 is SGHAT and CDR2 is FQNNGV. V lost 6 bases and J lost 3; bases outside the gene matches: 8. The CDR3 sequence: CASRRMGLAVTDTQYF. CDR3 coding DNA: TGTGCCAGCAGGAGGATGGGACTAGCGGTAACAGATACGCAGTATTTT.

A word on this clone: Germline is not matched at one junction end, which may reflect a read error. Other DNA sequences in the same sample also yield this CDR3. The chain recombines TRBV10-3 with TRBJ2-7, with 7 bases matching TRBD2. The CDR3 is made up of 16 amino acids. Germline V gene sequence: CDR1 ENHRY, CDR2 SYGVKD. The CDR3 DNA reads TGTGCCATCAGATCCGATGGGGGAGGGAGCTCCTACGAGCAATACTTC. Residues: CAIRSDGGGSSYEQYF.